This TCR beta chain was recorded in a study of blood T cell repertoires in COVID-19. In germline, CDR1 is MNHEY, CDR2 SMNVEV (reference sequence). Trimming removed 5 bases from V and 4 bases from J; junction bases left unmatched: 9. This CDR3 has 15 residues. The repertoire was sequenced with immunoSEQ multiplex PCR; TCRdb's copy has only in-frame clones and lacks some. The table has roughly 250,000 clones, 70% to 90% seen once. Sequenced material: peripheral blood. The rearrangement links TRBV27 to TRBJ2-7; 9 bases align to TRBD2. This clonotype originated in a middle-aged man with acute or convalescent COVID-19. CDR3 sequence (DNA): TGTGCCAGCAGTCTCCTAGGCGGGGGGGATTACGAGCAGTACTTC. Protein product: CASSLLGGGDYEQYF.